The sequence of this T cell receptor beta chain was determined in a study of shared clonotypes between healthy human individuals. The overall study: Every donor yielded three CD4 naive, three CD4 memory, two CD8 naive and one CD8 memory plate.

Only Caucasian adults living in Nashville, Tennessee served as donors. The repertoire was sequenced with immunoSEQ multiplex PCR; TCRdb's copy has only in-frame clones and lacks some. The table includes about 2.3 million clones, just over 90% detected once. This CDR3 comprises 16 residues. The V end lost 0 bases, the J end lost 3 bases, and 14 bases lay between the germline ends. Germline assignment: CDR1 MRHNA and CDR2 SNTAGT. V gene TRBV6-4 combines with J gene TRBJ1-1; D call uncertain. The sequencing input was naive CD4+ T cells from PBMCs. Subset indicated: CD45RA+ positively selected. The TCR sequence derives from a man younger than 35 in good health. Some clones in this sample may be carry-over from other donors' samples. The CDR3 protein is CASSDSIFFLDTEAFF. CDR3 sequence (DNA): TGTGCCAGCAGTGACTCGATTTTTTTTCTGGACACTGAAGCTTTCTTT.